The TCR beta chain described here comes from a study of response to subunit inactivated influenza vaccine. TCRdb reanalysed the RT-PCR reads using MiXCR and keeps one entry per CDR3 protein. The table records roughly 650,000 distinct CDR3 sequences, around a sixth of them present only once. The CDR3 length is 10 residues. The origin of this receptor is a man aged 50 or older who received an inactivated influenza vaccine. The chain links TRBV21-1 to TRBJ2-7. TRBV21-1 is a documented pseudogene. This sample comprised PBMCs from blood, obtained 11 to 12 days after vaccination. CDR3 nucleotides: TGTGCCAGCGGCAAAAACGAGCAGTACTTC. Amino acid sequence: CASGKNEQYF.